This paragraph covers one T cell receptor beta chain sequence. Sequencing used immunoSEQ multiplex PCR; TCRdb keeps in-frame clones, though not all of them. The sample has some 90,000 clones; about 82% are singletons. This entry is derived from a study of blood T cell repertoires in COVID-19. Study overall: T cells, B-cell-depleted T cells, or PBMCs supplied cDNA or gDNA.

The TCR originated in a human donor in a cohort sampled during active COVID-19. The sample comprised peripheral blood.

CDR3 sequence (DNA): TGTGCCAGCAGCTTAGACCCGGGTGTAACAGATACGCAGTATTTT. Its translation is CASSLDPGVTDTQYF. The V gene is TRBV11-2, the J gene TRBJ2-3, with D uncertain. V lost 0 bases and J 3 bases, leaving 10 bases between the germline ends. The CDR3 has 15 residues. Germline CDR1 is SGHAT and CDR2 is FQNNGV.